Listed below are T cell receptor beta chains from one sample, sequenced in a study of blood T cell repertoires in COVID-19. The protocol was immunoSEQ multiplex PCR, while the TCRdb copy is restricted to in-frame clones and leaves out a portion. The sample shows approximately 300,000 clones, 75% to 90% of them seen only once. The source material was peripheral blood. The source is a man between 35 and 55 years old with acute or convalescent COVID-19. The CDR3 runs from the conserved cysteine through the conserved F or W. The D gene is left open where the match is weak. Expanded clones get a size class; other rows say once, few or many, or leave the size out.

D,size,V,J,CDR3,DNA
.,.,TRBV30,TRBJ1-5,CAWSYYRDFGSNQPQHF,TGTGCCTGGAGTTACTACAGGGATTTTGGGAGCAATCAGCCCCAGCATTTT
TRBD2,.,TRBV10-2,TRBJ2-1,CASRSSGGDEQFF,TGCGCCAGCAGGAGTAGCGGGGGAGATGAGCAGTTCTTC
.,.,TRBV21-1,TRBJ1-2,CATPGGVYGYTF,TGTGCCACCCCTGGAGGAGTCTATGGCTACACCTTC
.,.,TRBV5-6,TRBJ1-3,CASSFREARSGNTIYF,TGTGCCAGCAGCTTCAGGGAGGCTCGCTCTGGAAACACCATATATTTT
TRBD1,.,TRBV5-8,TRBJ1-1,CASSLGSWQGANTEAFF,TGTGCCAGCAGCTTGGGTAGTTGGCAGGGGGCAAACACTGAAGCTTTCTTT
.,.,TRBV19,TRBJ1-1,CASSQGTPTEAFF,TGTGCCAGTAGTCAGGGGACACCCACCGAAGCTTTCTTT
.,.,TRBV5-1,TRBJ2-3,CASSLIESADTQYF,TGCGCCAGCAGCTTAATAGAATCCGCAGATACGCAGTATTTT
.,.,TRBV5-1,TRBJ2-7,CASSPLGGAIYEQYF,TGCGCCAGCAGCCCTCTTGGGGGCGCGATCTACGAGCAGTACTTC
TRBD1,.,TRBV7-8,TRBJ2-2,CASSPGAKGQGLINTGELFF,TGTGCCAGCAGCCCGGGTGCAAAAGGACAGGGCCTAATAAACACCGGGGAGCTGTTTTTT
.,.,TRBV5-6,TRBJ2-7,CASSLTPRDEQYF,TGTGCCAGCAGCTTGACCCCGAGGGACGAGCAGTACTTC
.,.,TRBV19,TRBJ1-5,CASSIYRQGDQPQHF,TGTGCCAGTAGTATTTATCGGCAGGGCGATCAGCCCCAGCATTTT
TRBD2,.,TRBV4-1,TRBJ2-3,CASSQSPTSDRGGDTDTQYF,TGCGCCAGCAGCCAAAGCCCCACCTCGGATCGCGGGGGGGATACAGATACGCAGTATTTT
.,.,TRBV6-5,TRBJ1-2,CASRTNYGYTF,TGTGCCAGCAGGACAAACTATGGCTACACCTTC
.,.,TRBV25-1,TRBJ2-7,CASSSSPREQYF,TGTGCCAGCAGTTCGTCCCCTCGCGAGCAGTACTTC
TRBD1,.,TRBV12-5,TRBJ2-7,CASGSPDRAYEQYF,TGTGCTAGTGGTTCCCCCGACAGGGCCTACGAGCAGTACTTC
.,.,TRBV4-2,TRBJ2-7,CASSRGEGVGEQYF,TGTGCCAGCAGCCGAGGGGAGGGGGTGGGAGAGCAGTACTTC
.,few,TRBV28,TRBJ1-5,CASSLLVQAQHF,TGTGCCAGCAGTTTGTTGGTGCAGGCCCAGCATTTT
TRBD1,.,TRBV3-1/TRBV3-2,TRBJ1-1,CASSQTQGVKGGAFF,TGTGCCAGCAGCCAGACTCAGGGGGTCAAGGGGGGAGCTTTCTTT
TRBD1,.,TRBV7-2,TRBJ1-2,CASSFRDRQTYGYTF,TGTGCCAGCAGCTTCCGGGACAGGCAAACCTATGGCTACACCTTC
.,once,TRBV19,TRBJ2-7,CASSTLPVRRNEQYF,TGTGCCAGTAGTACACTACCGGTCCGGAGGAACGAGCAGTACTTC
.,.,TRBV12-5,TRBJ2-1,CASGLDSNRYNEQFF,TGTGCTAGTGGTTTGGACAGTAACCGATACAATGAGCAGTTCTTC
TRBD1,.,TRBV3-1/TRBV3-2,TRBJ2-2,CASSQEYRGEELFF,TGTGCCAGCAGCCAAGAATACAGGGGTGAGGAGCTGTTTTTT
.,.,TRBV2,TRBJ1-1,CASRRQENTEAFF,TGTGCCAGCAGACGACAAGAGAACACTGAAGCTTTCTTT
.,.,TRBV19,TRBJ2-3,CASSIAPGSTDTQYF,TGTGCCAGTAGTATCGCCCCCGGGTCCACAGATACGCAGTATTTT
TRBD2,.,TRBV19,TRBJ2-5,CASSFGTSSQETQYF,TGTGCCAGTAGTTTTGGGACTAGCAGCCAAGAGACCCAGTACTTC
.,.,TRBV5-1,TRBJ1-2,CASSLEQGYGYTF,TGCGCCAGCAGCTTGGAGCAGGGATATGGCTACACCTTC
.,.,TRBV13,TRBJ2-1,CASSLGRSDNEQFF,TGTGCCAGCAGCTTAGGGAGATCTGACAATGAGCAGTTCTTC
TRBD1,.,TRBV29-1,TRBJ1-2,CSVVGGTGTYTF,TGCAGCGTTGTGGGCGGGACAGGGACCTACACCTTC
.,.,TRBV3-1/TRBV3-2,TRBJ1-1,CASRGDIRGYTEAFF,TGTGCCAGCAGAGGCGATATAAGGGGGTACACTGAAGCTTTCTTT
.,.,TRBV21-1,TRBJ1-1,CASSKRTEAGGSVTEAFF,TGTGCCAGCAGCAAAAGGACAGAGGCGGGCGGGTCAGTCACTGAAGCTTTCTTT
TRBD1,.,TRBV5-1,TRBJ1-1,CASRQQGAVTEAFF,TGCGCCAGCAGACAACAGGGGGCGGTCACTGAAGCTTTCTTT
.,.,TRBV18,TRBJ2-6,CASSPSAGPTVVLTF,TGTGCCAGCTCACCATCTGCAGGTCCTACAGTCGTCCTGACTTTC
TRBD1,.,TRBV6-5,TRBJ1-3,CASAGRGPGNTIYF,TGTGCCAGCGCCGGGAGGGGGCCCGGAAACACCATATATTTT
TRBD1,.,TRBV7-8,TRBJ1-5,CASSYTGADQPQHF,TGTGCCAGCAGTTACACAGGGGCGGATCAGCCCCAGCATTTT
TRBD1,.,TRBV7-4,TRBJ2-1,CASRRSWDRGPECENEQFF,TGTGCCAGCAGAAGGAGTTGGGACAGGGGTCCCGAATGCGAGAATGAGCAGTTCTTC
TRBD2,.,TRBV5-4,TRBJ2-3,CASSLDAGGPSDTQYF,TGTGCCAGCAGCTTGGATGCGGGGGGGCCCTCAGATACGCAGTATTTT
TRBD1,.,TRBV10-3,TRBJ1-6,CAIRGQGAFSPLHF,TGTGCCATCAGGGGACAGGGGGCTTTCTCACCCCTCCACTTT